This TCR beta chain came from a study of tumor-infiltrating lymphocytes in primary liver carcinoma. Study-wide context: The tumors, T1-T3 N0M0 lesions, were 4.2 to 10 cm across. Samples produced roughly 3.5 to 8 million productive TCRbeta reads, comparable across tissue types.

A primer matching the constant region was used to make TCR beta cDNA from around 460 ng of total RNA. Libraries of TCR beta came from three nested multiplex PCR rounds with slightly modified ARM-PCR. The two initial PCR rounds, about 9 cycles each, used TRBV1-TRBV30 forward and C-beta reverse primers. TCRdb analysed the multiplex PCR reads with MiXCR anew, one entry per CDR3 protein. The sample lists around 120,000 distinct CDR3 sequences, around two thirds seen once, with about a tenth in the top ten. Overall study findings and caveats: Tumor-adjacent and tumor-blood pairs shared a smaller degree of overlap than tumor region pairs.

Co-extraction of RNA and DNA was performed on about 19-30 mg of unsorted bulk tissue. Patients in the cohort were treatment-naive and living with chronic HBV infection. Trimming took off 7 bases at V and 2 bases at J, with 30 bases between the two ends. Looked up from germline, CDR1 is MNHEY and CDR2 is SVGAGI. The CDR3 totals 19 residues. With respect to this clonotype: Its antigen is unknown. A much larger clone sits a single nucleotide away, making a read error possible.

Sequencing used liver tumor tissue from sampling region 1. Subset reported: tumor region T1, superior pole. The chain employs TRBV6-5 and TRBJ2-7; possibly TRBD1 for D (5 bases). This TCR was recovered from a woman aged 55-69 years with primary liver carcinoma and hepatitis B virus infection. In nucleotides, the CDR3 is TGTGCCAGCACCGTACTCCGCTTCTACAGGACAACGACCCCCTACGAGCAGTACTTC. Its protein is CASTVLRFYRTTTPYEQYF.